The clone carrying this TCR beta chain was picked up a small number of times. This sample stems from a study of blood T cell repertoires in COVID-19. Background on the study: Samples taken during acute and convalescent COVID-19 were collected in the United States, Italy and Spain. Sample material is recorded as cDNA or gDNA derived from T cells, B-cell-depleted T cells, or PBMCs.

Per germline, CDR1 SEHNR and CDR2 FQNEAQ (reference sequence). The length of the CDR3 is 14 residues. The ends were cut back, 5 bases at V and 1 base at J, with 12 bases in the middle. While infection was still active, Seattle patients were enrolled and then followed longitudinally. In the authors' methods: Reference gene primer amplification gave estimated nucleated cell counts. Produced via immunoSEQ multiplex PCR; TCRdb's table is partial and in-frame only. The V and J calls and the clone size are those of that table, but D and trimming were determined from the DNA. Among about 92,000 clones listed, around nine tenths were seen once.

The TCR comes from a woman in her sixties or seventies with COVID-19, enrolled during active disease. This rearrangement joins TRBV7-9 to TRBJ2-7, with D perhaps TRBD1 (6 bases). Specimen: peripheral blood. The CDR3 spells CASSPRTESYEQYF. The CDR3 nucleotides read TGTGCCAGCAGCCCGAGGACAGAGTCCTACGAGCAGTACTTC.